A single sample is the source of the 20 T cell receptor beta chains below, sequenced in a study of regulatory T cells in long-lasting Graves disease (dated by TCRdb to the early 2020s). Receptors were amplified or captured by multiplex PCR. The sample was run on an Illumina HiSeq 4000. iRepertoire HTBI primers and Arm-PCR amplification of CDR3 regions were used to construct TCR beta libraries. The public reads were reanalyzed by TCRdb: fastp trimming at Q25, MiXCR alignment, in-frame beta chains only. Merged by CDR3 protein, the rows form single entries marked with the most common genes and DNA. The sample yields 500,000 to 800,000 distinct CDR3 sequences; approximately 29% were counted once. About two fifths of the sample goes to the ten largest clones. The time point label, read with the paper, signifies: persistent/refractory GD, antithyroid drugs over 5 years with positive TRAb. RNA was extracted from PBMCs in TRIzol for both TCR sequencing and RNA sequencing.

Sequences were derived from peripheral blood mononuclear cells (PBMCs), sampled when the disease was refractory, from a patient treated with antithyroid drugs. The receptors derive from a female donor with Graves disease.

This clonotype was seen only a few times. The chain employs TRBV2 and TRBJ1-2; D gene ambiguous. The length of the CDR3 is 15 residues. Germline assignment: CDR1 SNHLY and CDR2 FYNNEI. Trimming took off 2 bases at V and 2 bases at J, with 12 bases between the two ends. The DNA of the CDR3 is TGTGCCAGCAGTGAAAGAGGGTTTACCAACTATGGCTACACCTTC. Its protein is CASSERGFTNYGYTF. Full variable domain (rest looked up from reference TRBV2 and TRBJ1-2): EPEVTQTPSHQVTQMGQEVILRCVPISNHLYFYWYRQILGQKVEFLVSFYNNEISEKSEIFDDQFSVERPDGSNFTLKIRSTKLEDSAMYFCASSERGFTNYGYTFGSGTRLTVV.

The table lists this clonotype with many counts. The chain joins TRBV2 to TRBJ1-4, with D hard to call. V gave up 6 bases and J gave up 4 bases, with 9 bases separating them. The CDR3 length is 13 residues. Germline assignment: CDR1 SNHLY and CDR2 FYNNEI. CDR3 amino acids: CASRSRNNEKLFF. The CDR3 DNA follows: TGTGCCAGCAGATCCAGGAATAATGAAAAACTGTTTTTT.

As for this clonotype: This may be a read error, as it is one base from a much larger clone. V and J are TRBV27 and TRBJ1-5; unclear D gene. Deletions cut 6 bases from V and 6 bases from J, with 15 bases between. Germline V gene sequence: CDR1 MNHEY, CDR2 SMNVEV (reference sequence). The length of the CDR3 is 14 residues. CDR3 amino acids: CASRAGVERQPQHF. The CDR3 DNA reads TGTGCCAGCAGGGCGGGAGTGGAACGTCAGCCCCAGCATTTT.

The CDR3 reads CASSVLQVPNTEAFF. The DNA for the CDR3 is TGTGCCAGCAGCGTACTTCAGGTACCGAACACTGAAGCTTTCTTT. The chain combines TRBV9 with TRBJ1-1, with D uncertain. The CDR3 runs 15 residues. CDR1 SGDLS and CDR2 YYNGEE come from the germline V gene. V was clipped by 1 base and J by 1 base, with 11 bases between them.

The chain couples TRBV19 to TRBJ1-1; D is possibly TRBD1 (5 bases). The CDR3 spans 14 residues. The V gene lost 2 bases and the J gene lost 7 bases, with 14 bases spanning the gap. CDR1 and CDR2 from the germline V gene are LNHDA and SQIVND (reference sequence). The CDR3 spells CASSISHGAVEAFF. The CDR3 nucleotides are TGTGCCAGTAGTATATCCCATGGGGCTGTTGAAGCTTTCTTT.

The table lists this clonotype with a few counts. The chain couples TRBV20-1 to TRBJ2-4, with 10 bases identical to TRBD1. V lost 5 bases, J lost 1 base, and 8 bases stayed unmatched. The germline V gene has CDR1 DFQATT and CDR2 SNEGSKA (reference sequence). This CDR3 has 16 amino acids. The CDR3 sequence: CSAGYPGQGAKNIQYF. CDR3 bases: TGCAGTGCTGGATACCCGGGACAGGGGGCCAAAAACATTCAGTACTTC.

This clonotype was recorded a few times. CDR3 nucleotide sequence: TGTGCTAGTGGTCACACCGGCCCTAATCAGCCCCAGCATTTT. Encoded protein: CASGHTGPNQPQHF. The J gene is TRBJ1-5, the V gene TRBV12-5, with D hard to call. Trimming took off 5 bases at V and 4 bases at J, with 12 bases between the two ends. Germline loops: CDR1 LGHNT, CDR2 FRNRAP. The CDR3 runs to 14 residues.

The chain employs TRBV29-1 and TRBJ2-7; D tentatively reads TRBD1 or TRBD2 (6 bases each). V shed 7 bases and J shed 3 bases, with 19 bases lying between them. Germline V CDR1 and CDR2: SQVTM, ANQGSEA. CDR3 size: 14 residues. The CDR3 coding sequence is TGCAGCGCCTTTGGGGGGCGGGACAACTACGAGCAGTACTTC. It encodes CSAFGGRDNYEQYF.

This clonotype was counted only a few times. V usage is TRBV2 and J usage is TRBJ2-2; D unresolved. V shed 3 bases and J shed 0 bases, with 8 bases lying between them. The germline V gene has CDR1 SNHLY and CDR2 FYNNEI. The CDR3 has 15 amino acids. For the CDR3, the DNA is TGTGCCAGCAGTGAGTTCATCTCGAACACCGGGGAGCTGTTTTTT. Protein: CASSEFISNTGELFF.

This clonotype was recorded at least ten times. V is TRBV5-8 and J is TRBJ1-4, with TRBD1 matching over 10 bases. Trimming at V came to 4 bases and at J to 6 bases, leaving 6 bases not matched to a gene. CDR3 size: 15 residues. Germline values: CDR1 SGHTS, CDR2 YDEGEE. CDR3 DNA: TGTGCCAGCAGCCCTGGGACAGGGGTGGATGAAAAACTGTTTTTT. Its protein product is CASSPGTGVDEKLFF.

The rearrangement uses TRBV6-1 and TRBJ1-2, with D unresolved. This CDR3 is built from 12 residues. Germline values: CDR1 MNHNS, CDR2 SASEGT. Trimming took off 7 bases at V and 7 bases at J, with 13 bases between the two ends. This CDR3 is CASTYRSRGYTF. The CDR3 nucleotides are TGTGCCAGCACCTATAGATCTCGTGGCTACACCTTC.

V is TRBV25-1 and J is TRBJ1-1, with a tentative D call TRBD1 (5 bases). V lost 0 bases and J 6 bases, leaving 14 bases between the germline ends. The CDR3 contains 15 residues. CDR1 and CDR2 from the germline V gene are MGHDK and SYGVNS. CDR3 nucleotide sequence: TGTGCCAGCAGTGAATATGACCAACTGGGGCCTGAAGCTTTCTTT. Amino acid sequence: CASSEYDQLGPEAFF.

For this clonotype: This may stem from a read error, because a much larger clone lies one nucleotide away. In DNA, the CDR3 is TGCAGTGCTAGAGATGGGAGTAGCAATCAGCCCCAGCATTTT. This sequence encodes CSARDGSSNQPQHF. The chain combines TRBV20-1 with TRBJ1-5, with D unclear. Trimming stripped 0 bases from V and 0 bases from J, with 6 bases between. Germline CDR1 DFQATT, CDR2 SNEGSKA (reference sequence). The CDR3 runs 14 residues.

This clonotype has a handful of counts. The chain couples TRBV12-3 or TRBV12-4 to TRBJ2-2; D is possibly TRBD2 (5 bases). The CDR3 loop spans 14 amino acids. The germline V and J ends were trimmed by 8 bases and 9 bases, with 19 bases remaining between them. CDR3 residues: CASLRVQRNRELFF. CDR3 sequence (DNA): TGTGCCAGCCTCCGGGTCCAGCGGAACCGGGAGCTGTTTTTT.

The chain has TRBV28 and TRBJ1-5; TRBD1 matches at 9 bases. V lost 1 base and J lost 7; bases outside the gene matches: 8. The CDR3 spans 16 residues. Per the germline V gene, CDR1 is MDHEN and CDR2 is SYDVKM. The CDR3 sequence: CASSLSGQGFGQPQHF. CDR3 nucleotide sequence: TGTGCCAGCAGTTTATCGGGACAGGGCTTCGGACAGCCCCAGCATTTT.

The V gene is TRBV10-3, the J gene TRBJ2-4; D is unclear. Germline values: CDR1 ENHRY, CDR2 SYGVKD. This CDR3 has 14 residues. V gave up 4 bases and J gave up 3 bases, with 10 bases separating them. The CDR3 DNA sequence: TGTGCCATCAGTGCGGGCCTGGACAAAAACATTCAGTACTTC. Its protein is CAISAGLDKNIQYF.

This chain connects TRBV7-9 to TRBJ2-5; no clear D. CDR1 is SEHNR, CDR2 FQNEAQ, per germline (reference sequence). This CDR3 region has 15 residues. The V end lost 3 bases, the J end lost 1 base, and 12 bases lay between the germline ends. CDR3 in DNA: TGTGCCAGCAGCTTCCCCAAGGCGGTCCAAGAGACCCAGTACTTC. Translation: CASSFPKAVQETQYF.

This clonotype was recorded at least ten times. This chain connects TRBV28 to TRBJ1-2; possible D gene TRBD1, 5 bases. This CDR3 is built from 14 residues. Germline V CDR1 and CDR2: MDHEN, SYDVKM. The germline V and J ends were trimmed by 5 bases and 7 bases, with 17 bases remaining between them. CDR3 DNA: TGTGCCAGCAGTCTCAACCTAGGGGATATTGGCTACACCTTC. Protein sequence: CASSLNLGDIGYTF.

This chain joins TRBV7-2 and TRBJ2-4; no clear D gene. V was clipped by 4 bases and J by 0 bases, with 7 bases between them. The CDR3 runs to 14 residues. CDR1 and CDR2 from the germline V gene are SGHTA and FQGNSA. CDR3 bases: TGTGCCAGCAGCTCTTGGGGAGCCAAAAACATTCAGTACTTC. The encoded protein is CASSSWGAKNIQYF.

The chain is built from TRBV27 and TRBJ1-4, with D possibly matching TRBD1 (5 bases). This CDR3 has 16 amino acids. Between the trimmed V and J ends, which lost 2 bases and 8 bases, there was a span of 18 bases. From germline, CDR1 is MNHEY and CDR2 SMNVEV (reference sequence). The CDR3 spells CASSLRGWGSEEKLFF. The DNA of the CDR3 is TGTGCCAGCAGTTTAAGGGGTTGGGGGTCTGAAGAAAAACTGTTTTTT.